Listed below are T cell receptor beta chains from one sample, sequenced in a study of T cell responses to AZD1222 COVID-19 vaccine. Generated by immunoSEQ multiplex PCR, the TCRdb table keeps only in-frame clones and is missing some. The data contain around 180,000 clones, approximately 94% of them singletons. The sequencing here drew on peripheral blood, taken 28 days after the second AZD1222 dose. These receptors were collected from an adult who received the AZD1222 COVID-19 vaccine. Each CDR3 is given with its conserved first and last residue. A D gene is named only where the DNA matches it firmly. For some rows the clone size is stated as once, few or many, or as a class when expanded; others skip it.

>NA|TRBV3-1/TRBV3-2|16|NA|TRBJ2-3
CASSYRSGTDTDTQYF
TGTGCCAGCAGCTATAGGTCCGGGACCGACACAGATACGCAGTATTTT
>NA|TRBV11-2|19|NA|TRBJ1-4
CASSSARGTPALKVEKLFF
TGTGCCAGCAGCTCAGCGCGCGGGACACCAGCCCTCAAGGTAGAAAAACTGTTTTTT
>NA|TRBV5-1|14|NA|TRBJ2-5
CASSLASDQETQYF
TGCGCCAGCAGCTTGGCCTCAGACCAAGAGACCCAGTACTTC
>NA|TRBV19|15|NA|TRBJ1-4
CASSIALGDNEKLFF
TGTGCCAGTAGTATCGCTCTAGGGGATAATGAAAAACTGTTTTTT
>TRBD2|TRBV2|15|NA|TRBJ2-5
CASNPTGTSGETQYF
TGTGCCAGCAACCCCACTGGGACTAGCGGAGAGACCCAGTACTTC
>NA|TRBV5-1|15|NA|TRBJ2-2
CASSLGRTGTGELFF
TGCGCCAGCAGCTTGGGTCGGACCGGCACCGGGGAGCTGTTTTTT
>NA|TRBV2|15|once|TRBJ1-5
CASRDRGGFDQPQHF
TGTGCCAGCAGAGATCGAGGGGGATTCGATCAGCCCCAGCATTTT
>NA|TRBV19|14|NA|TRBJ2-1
CASTPLRGGNEQFF
TGTGCCAGTACCCCGTTACGAGGGGGGAATGAGCAGTTCTTC
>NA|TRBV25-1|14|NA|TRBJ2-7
CASSEWGRAYEQYF
TGTGCCAGCAGTGAATGGGGCAGGGCTTACGAGCAGTACTTC
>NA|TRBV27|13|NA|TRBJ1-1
CASSWGRNTEAFF
TGTGCCAGCAGTTGGGGGAGGAACACTGAAGCTTTCTTT
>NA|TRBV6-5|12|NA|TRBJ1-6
CASSNYNSPLHF
TGTGCCAGCAGCAACTATAATTCACCCCTCCACTTT
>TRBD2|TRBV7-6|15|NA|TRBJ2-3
CASSLIAGSTDTQYF
TGTGCCAGCAGCTTAATAGCGGGGAGCACAGATACGCAGTATTTT
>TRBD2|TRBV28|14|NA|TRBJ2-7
CASRGLAGNYEQYF
TGTGCCAGCAGGGGACTAGCGGGTAACTACGAGCAGTACTTC
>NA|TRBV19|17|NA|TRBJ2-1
CASSIDSRAAGYNEQFF
TGTGCCAGTAGTATAGATTCCAGGGCCGCTGGCTACAATGAGCAGTTCTTC
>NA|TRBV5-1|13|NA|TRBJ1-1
CASSPSGNTEAFF
TGCGCCAGCAGCCCCTCGGGGAACACTGAAGCTTTCTTT
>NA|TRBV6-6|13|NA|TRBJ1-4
CASSYRENEKLFF
TGTGCCAGCAGTTACAGGGAGAATGAAAAACTGTTTTTT
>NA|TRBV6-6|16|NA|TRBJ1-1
CASSRYGDPRGTEAFF
TGTGCCAGCAGTCGATATGGGGACCCGAGGGGCACTGAAGCTTTCTTT
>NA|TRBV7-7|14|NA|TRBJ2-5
CASSPDITQETQYF
TGTGCTAGCAGCCCGGACATAACACAAGAGACCCAGTACTTC
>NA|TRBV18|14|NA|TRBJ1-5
CASSPQGGNQPQHF
TGTGCCAGCTCACCACAGGGGGGGAATCAGCCCCAGCATTTT
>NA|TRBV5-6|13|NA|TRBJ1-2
CASSQGGKGSSTF
TGTGCCAGCAGCCAGGGAGGTAAGGGGTCGAGCACCTTC
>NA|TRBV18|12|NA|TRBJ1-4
CASSASGEKLFF
TGTGCCAGCTCAGCCTCTGGGGAAAAACTGTTTTTT
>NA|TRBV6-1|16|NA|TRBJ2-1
CASSEAPGAGANEQFF
TGTGCCAGCAGTGAAGCTCCTGGCGCCGGGGCCAATGAGCAGTTCTTC
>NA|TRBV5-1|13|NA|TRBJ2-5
CASSQTPSETQYF
TGCGCCAGCAGCCAAACTCCGTCAGAGACCCAGTACTTC
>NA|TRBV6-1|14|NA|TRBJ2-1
CASSEALGWNEQFF
TGTGCCAGCAGTGAAGCGCTAGGGTGGAATGAGCAGTTCTTC
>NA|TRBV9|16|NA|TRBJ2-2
CASSVEGPENTGELFF
TGTGCCAGCAGCGTAGAGGGGCCGGAGAACACCGGGGAGCTGTTTTTT
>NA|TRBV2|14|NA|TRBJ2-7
CASSQTAGAYEQYF
TGTGCCAGCAGCCAAACAGCCGGGGCCTACGAGCAGTACTTC
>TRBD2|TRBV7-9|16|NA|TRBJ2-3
CASSLYLREGGDTQYF
TGTGCCAGCAGCCTCTATTTGCGGGAGGGCGGAGATACGCAGTATTTT
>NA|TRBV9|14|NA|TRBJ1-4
CASSLGGRNEKLFF
TGTGCCAGCAGCCTGGGTGGGCGGAATGAAAAACTGTTTTTT
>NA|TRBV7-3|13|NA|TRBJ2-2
CASSFPGSGELFF
TGTGCCAGCAGCTTCCCGGGGTCTGGGGAGCTGTTTTTT
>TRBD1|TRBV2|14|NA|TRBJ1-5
CASSAGGRGQPQHF
TGTGCCAGCAGTGCAGGGGGCCGGGGTCAGCCCCAGCATTTT
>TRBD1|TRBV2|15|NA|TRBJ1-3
CASSFRQGGGNTIYF
TGTGCCAGCAGTTTTCGACAGGGCGGGGGAAACACCATATATTTT
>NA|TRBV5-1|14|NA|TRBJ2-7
CASSLVRGVEEQYF
TGCGCCAGCAGCTTGGTTCGAGGGGTAGAAGAGCAGTACTTC
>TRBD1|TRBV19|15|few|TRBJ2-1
CASSTGAISYNEQFF
TGTGCCAGTAGCACAGGGGCGATCTCCTACAATGAGCAGTTCTTC
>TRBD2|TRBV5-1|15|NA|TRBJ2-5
CASSARLAGDETQYF
TGCGCCAGCAGCGCGAGACTAGCGGGGGATGAGACCCAGTACTTC
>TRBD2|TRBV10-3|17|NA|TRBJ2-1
CAISEVVGGGSYNEQFF
TGTGCCATCAGTGAAGTTGTGGGCGGGGGGTCCTACAATGAGCAGTTCTTC
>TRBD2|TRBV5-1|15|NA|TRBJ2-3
CASSTGLGVADTQYF
TGCGCCAGCAGCACCGGACTAGGAGTCGCAGATACGCAGTATTTT